Below are 20 T cell receptor beta chains sequenced from a single sample in a study of shared clonotypes between healthy human individuals. Generated by immunoSEQ multiplex PCR, the TCRdb table keeps only in-frame clones and is missing some. The profile shows about 600,000 clones, around 76% of them singletons. The sequencing sample was made of PBMCs. These receptors all stem from a woman between 40 and 55 years old in good health. Some clones in this sample may be carry-over from other donors' samples.

The J gene is TRBJ1-5, the V gene TRBV7-8; no definite D call. Trimming stripped 2 bases from V and 0 bases from J, with 8 bases between. The CDR3 has 15 residues. The germline gives CDR1 SGHVS, CDR2 FQNEAQ. This chain's CDR3 is CASSLWVNSNQPQHF. DNA for the CDR3: TGTGCCAGCAGCTTATGGGTGAATAGCAATCAGCCCCAGCATTTT.

Here the CDR3 DNA reads TGTGCCAGCAGCCTGGGACTTAACAATGAGCAGTTCTTC. Its protein product is CASSLGLNNEQFF. V usage is TRBV4-2 and J usage is TRBJ2-1; a weak D match, TRBD2 (6 bases). This CDR3 has 13 residues. The V gene lost 4 bases and the J gene lost 5 bases, with 9 bases spanning the gap. The germline V gene encodes CDR1 LGHNA and CDR2 YNFKEQ.

A remark on this clone: The junction departs from germline at one end; a sequencing error may be responsible. The V and J genes are TRBV6-5 and TRBJ1-5; D remains unclear. The CDR3 loop spans 9 amino acids. From germline, CDR1 is MNHEY and CDR2 SVGAGI. CDR3 loop: CASSDPLDF. For the CDR3, the DNA is TGTGCCAGCAGTGATCCATTGGATTTT.

This clone appeared a single time. The V call is TRBV14, the J call TRBJ2-7, with D hard to call. This CDR3 has 13 residues. The germline V gene has CDR1 SGHDN and CDR2 FVKESK. V lost 1 base and J 5 bases, leaving 9 bases between the germline ends. CDR3 loop: CASSQGGTHEQYF. The CDR3 DNA sequence: TGTGCCAGCAGCCAAGGGGGAACCCACGAGCAGTACTTC.

This chain connects TRBV7-9 to TRBJ2-7, with D tentatively TRBD2 (5 bases). The V end was cut by 4 bases, the J end by 0 bases, with 13 bases between. The CDR3 covers 15 residues. CDR1 is SEHNR and CDR2 is FQNEAQ in the germline V gene (reference sequence). The CDR3, as DNA: TGTGCCAGCAGCTCGATAGAGGGCGGCTCCTACGAGCAGTACTTC. Protein: CASSSIEGGSYEQYF.

Comment on this clone: This same CDR3 is encoded by further DNA sequences in the sample. CDR3 amino acids: CASSFGQASTDTQYF. The CDR3 DNA reads TGCGCCAGCAGCTTTGGACAGGCTAGCACAGATACGCAGTATTTT. The chain has TRBV5-1 and TRBJ2-3; 7 bases align to TRBD1. Germline CDR1 SGHRS, CDR2 YFSETQ. The CDR3 spans 15 residues. V lost 2 bases to trimming and J lost 0 bases; unmatched junction nucleotides: 3.

V gene TRBV7-3 combines with J gene TRBJ2-2, with D possibly matching TRBD2 (6 bases). Germline V gives CDR1 SGHTA, CDR2 FQGTGA. CDR3 length equals 14 residues. V was trimmed by 6 bases and J by 4 bases, leaving 12 bases between them. The CDR3 DNA sequence: TGTGCCAGCAGGGCGGGATGGAGCACCGGGGAGCTGTTTTTT. It is translated as CASRAGWSTGELFF.

The J gene is TRBJ2-7, the V gene TRBV28, with no clear D. CDR1 MDHEN and CDR2 SYDVKM come from the germline V gene. The V and J ends lost 2 bases and 5 bases respectively, with 10 bases between them. This CDR3 contains 13 residues. For the CDR3, the DNA is TGTGCCAGCAGTTTAATGACCAGCCACGAGCAGTACTTC. This gives the protein CASSLMTSHEQYF.

The chain uses TRBV2 and TRBJ2-5, with 7 bases matching TRBD2. The germline V gene encodes CDR1 SNHLY and CDR2 FYNNEI. V shed 6 bases and J 4 bases; nucleotides not matched to a gene: 11. The CDR3 is 15 amino acids. CDR3 sequence (DNA): TGTGCCAGCAGAGGCGGAACGGGAGGCTTAGAGACCCAGTACTTC. This translates into CASRGGTGGLETQYF.

CDR3 region: CASSPRTSGDQETQYF. CDR3 bases: TGTGCCAGCAGCCCCCGGACTAGCGGAGACCAAGAGACCCAGTACTTC. The J gene is TRBJ2-5, the V gene TRBV7-2; 10 positions match TRBD2. V trimming: 5 bases; J trimming: 0 bases; junction bases outside the gene matches: 6. The CDR3 runs 16 residues. In germline, CDR1 is SGHTA, CDR2 FQGNSA.

The rearrangement uses TRBV5-4 and TRBJ1-1, with 7 bases matching TRBD1. Germline CDR1 SGHNT, CDR2 YYREEE (reference sequence). This CDR3 region has 15 residues. J gave up 0 bases and V 0 bases, and 2 bases lay outside the gene matches. The CDR3 DNA reads TGTGCCAGCAGCTTGGTGGACAGGATGAACACTGAAGCTTTCTTT. Translating it yields CASSLVDRMNTEAFF.

This chain joins TRBV6-1 and TRBJ1-2, with 9 nucleotides matching TRBD1. V was clipped by 8 bases and J by 3 bases; unmatched bases: 1. The CDR3 loop spans 12 amino acids. The germline CDR1 and CDR2 sequences are MNHNS and SASEGT. CDR3 DNA sequence: TGTGCCAGCCGGGACAGGGACTATGGCTACACCTTC. Protein sequence: CASRDRDYGYTF.

This clone was detected ten times or more. The V call is TRBV6-1, the J call TRBJ1-1; TRBD1 matches at 10 bases. CDR1 and CDR2 (germline): MNHNS, SASEGT. The CDR3 is 15 residues long. V lost 4 bases and J lost 7; bases outside the gene matches: 9. The CDR3 DNA reads TGTGCCAGCAGTGCGGGGACAGGGGCCCTGTTTGAAGCTTTCTTT. Translating gives CASSAGTGALFEAFF.

With respect to this clone: A read error is likely here: a far larger clone is one base away. The chain uses TRBV29-1 and TRBJ2-1; 8 nucleotides match TRBD2. The V and J ends lost 4 bases and 6 bases, in that order; junction bases with no gene match: 11. Germline V gene lookup returns CDR1 SQVTM and CDR2 ANQGSEA. The CDR3 covers 15 residues. CDR3 DNA sequence: TGCAGCGTTGCACGATCGGGGGGGCTGATCAATGAGCAGTTCTTC. Its protein product is CSVARSGGLINEQFF.

This clone was seen only a few times. The chain uses TRBV7-2 and TRBJ2-5; TRBD1 matches 7 bases. Judging by the DNA end, TRBJ2-7 fits better; the J call may be wrong. The CDR3 is 15 amino acids. The germline V gene encodes CDR1 SGHTA and CDR2 FQGNSA. The CDR3 region has the DNA TGTGCCAGCAGCCTCCGACAGGGAAGGGCTTACGAGCAGTACTTC. Its translation is CASSLRQGRAYEQYF.

The genes are TRBV7-8 and TRBJ1-5, with D hard to call. V dropped 1 base and J dropped 2 bases, with 6 bases sitting between them. The germline V gene encodes CDR1 SGHVS and CDR2 FQNEAQ. There are 14 residues in the CDR3. CDR3 nucleotide sequence: TGTGCCAGCAGCTTAGTGAGGGGCAATCAGCCCCAGCATTTT. Translation gives CASSLVRGNQPQHF.

This chain joins TRBV5-4 and TRBJ2-3; 8 bases are a match to TRBD1. J was trimmed by 4 bases and V by 3 bases; bases with no gene match: 1. The germline CDR1 and CDR2 sequences are SGHNT and YYREEE (reference sequence). The CDR3 is made up of 13 amino acids. CDR3 region: CASSSQGADTQYF. The CDR3 DNA follows: TGTGCCAGCAGCTCACAGGGGGCAGATACGCAGTATTTT.

This chain links TRBV7-2 with TRBJ1-5, with D uncertain. V lost 3 bases and J 0 bases, leaving 3 bases between the germline ends. The CDR3 contains 13 residues. CDR1 and CDR2 from the germline V gene are SGHTA and FQGNSA. CDR3 DNA: TGTGCCAGCAGCTTTGGTAGCAATCAGCCCCAGCATTTT. Its translation: CASSFGSNQPQHF.

A single count supports this clone. Written as DNA, the CDR3 is TGTGCCAGCCGTAAAGACAGCATCTCTGGAAACACCATATATTTT. It yields the protein CASRKDSISGNTIYF. The chain uses TRBV2 and TRBJ1-3; D perhaps matches TRBD1 (5 bases). Germline CDR1 is SNHLY and CDR2 is FYNNEI. V was clipped by 8 bases and J by 0 bases, with 14 bases between them. This CDR3 spans 15 amino acids.

The chain uses TRBV7-2 and TRBJ2-7, with a possible D match to TRBD1 (7 bases). Germline V gene sequence: CDR1 SGHTA, CDR2 FQGNSA. Trimming took 4 bases from V and 6 from J, leaving 19 bases between them. This CDR3 is 15 amino acids long. The CDR3 nucleotides read TGTGCCAGCAGCTCCGTGGGCACAGGGGAGGCCGAGCAGTACTTC. Its protein product is CASSSVGTGEAEQYF. Complete variable domain (other parts from reference TRBV7-2 and TRBJ2-7): GAGVSQSPSNKVTEKGKDVELRCDPISGHTALYWYRQSLGQGLEFLIYFQGNSAPDKSGLPSDRFSAERTGGSVSTLTIQRTQQEDSAVYLCASSSVGTGEAEQYFGPGTRLTVT.